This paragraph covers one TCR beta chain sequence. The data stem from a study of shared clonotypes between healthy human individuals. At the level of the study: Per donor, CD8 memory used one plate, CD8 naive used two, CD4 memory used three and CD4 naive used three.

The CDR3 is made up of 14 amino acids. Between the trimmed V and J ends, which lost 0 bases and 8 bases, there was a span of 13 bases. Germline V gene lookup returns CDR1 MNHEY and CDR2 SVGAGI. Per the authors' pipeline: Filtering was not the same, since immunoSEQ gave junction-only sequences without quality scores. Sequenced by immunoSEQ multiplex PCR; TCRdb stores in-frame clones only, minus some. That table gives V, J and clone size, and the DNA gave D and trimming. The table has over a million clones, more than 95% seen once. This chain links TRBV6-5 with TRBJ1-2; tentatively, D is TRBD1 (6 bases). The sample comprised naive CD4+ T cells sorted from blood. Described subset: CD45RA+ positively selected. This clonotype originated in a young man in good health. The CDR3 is CASSYSLTGYGYTF. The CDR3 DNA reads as TGTGCCAGCAGTTACTCGTTAACAGGGTACGGCTACACCTTC.